This T cell receptor beta chain emerged from a study of STAT3 mutations in large granular lymphocyte leukemia. For the study at large: Among longitudinally sequenced T-LGLL patients, roughly half had canonical activating STAT3 mutations detected. Study observations and caveats: In T-cell large granular lymphocyte leukemia, about half of patients showed multiple immunodominant subclonotypes.

Assay used: immunoSEQ multiplex PCR; TCRdb lists only in-frame clones, some missing. The sample has about 16,000 clones; about four fifths are singletons. As regards this clone: Its antigen is as yet unknown.

Sequences were obtained from peripheral blood mononuclear cells. The TCR comes from a man aged 45 to 65 with T-cell large granular lymphocyte leukemia. Some clones in this sample may be carry-over from other donors' samples.

CDR3 sequence: CASSPSSPGANVLTF. DNA of the CDR3: TGTGCCAGCAGTCCTAGCTCCCCTGGGGCCAACGTCCTGACTTTC. J is TRBJ2-6 and V is TRBV2, with D tentatively TRBD2 (5 bases). The V gene lost 5 bases and the J gene lost 2 bases, with 10 bases spanning the gap. The CDR3 covers 15 residues. Per germline, CDR1 SNHLY and CDR2 FYNNEI.